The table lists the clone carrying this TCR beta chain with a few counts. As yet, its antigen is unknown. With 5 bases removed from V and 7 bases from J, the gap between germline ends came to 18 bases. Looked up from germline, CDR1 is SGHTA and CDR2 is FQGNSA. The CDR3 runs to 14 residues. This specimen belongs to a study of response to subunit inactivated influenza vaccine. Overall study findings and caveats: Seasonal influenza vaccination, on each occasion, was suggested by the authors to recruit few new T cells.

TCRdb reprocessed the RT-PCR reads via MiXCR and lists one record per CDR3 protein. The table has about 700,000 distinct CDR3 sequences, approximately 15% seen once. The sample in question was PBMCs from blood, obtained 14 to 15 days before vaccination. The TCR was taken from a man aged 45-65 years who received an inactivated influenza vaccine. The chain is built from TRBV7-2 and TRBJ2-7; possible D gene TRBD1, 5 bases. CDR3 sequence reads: CASSPVQGLSEQYF. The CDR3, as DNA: TGTGCCAGCAGCCCCGTGCAGGGTCTTAGTGAGCAGTACTTC.